The next 26 T cell receptor beta chains were all read from a single sample in a study of persistence of HIV-infected CD4 T cells. The immunoSEQ assay was version 4, run in survey mode. The repertoire was sequenced with immunoSEQ multiplex PCR; TCRdb's copy has only in-frame clones and lacks some. The sample contains under 45,000 clones, roughly nine tenths of which appear only once. Cells were stimulated nonspecifically with anti-CD3/anti-CD28 magnetic beads. Sorting of responding CD4+ T cells relied on upregulated CD40 ligand together with CD69. Their specific antigens are unknown. Sequencing was performed on CD4+ T cells sorted from PBMCs after roughly 18-hour stimulation, taken from a patient who received antiretroviral therapy. The origin of the receptors is an adult man with HIV who was CMV-seropositive.

The CDR3 is CASSLDGADQETQYF. The CDR3, as DNA: TGTGCCAGCAGCTTGGATGGGGCTGACCAAGAGACCCAGTACTTC. The chain uses TRBV5-5 and TRBJ2-5, with a weak D call TRBD1 (5 bases). The CDR3 extends over 15 amino acids. Trimming pared 0 bases from V and 0 bases from J, leaving 9 bases between. The germline CDR1 and CDR2 sequences are SGHKS and YYEKEE (reference sequence).

The chain has TRBV5-1 and TRBJ2-7, with 8 bases that match TRBD1. There are 15 residues in the CDR3. Trimming cost V 0 bases and J 3 bases; bases outside gene matches: 5. Germline values: CDR1 SGHRS, CDR2 YFSETQ. Here the CDR3 reads CASSLDVGQGYEQYF. The CDR3 nucleotides are TGCGCCAGCAGCTTGGATGTAGGACAGGGCTACGAGCAGTACTTC. The full variable domain, rest sourced from reference TRBV5-1 and TRBJ2-7, is KAGVTQTPRYLIKTRGQQVTLSCSPISGHRSVSWYQQTPGQGLQFLFEYFSETQRNKGNFPGRFSGRQFSNSRSEMNVSTLELGDSALYLCASSLDVGQGYEQYFGPGTRLTVT.

This chain uses TRBV7-8 with TRBJ1-5; TRBD1 is a possible D gene (5 bases). CDR3 length: 16 amino acids. Trimming left V 2 bases short and J 0 bases short, with 11 bases between. The V gene's germline CDR1 is SGHVS and CDR2 FQNEAQ. Here the CDR3 reads CASSLTTAYSNQPQHF. The DNA for the CDR3 is TGTGCCAGCAGCTTAACGACAGCTTATAGCAATCAGCCCCAGCATTTT. The full variable domain, completed using reference TRBV7-8 and TRBJ1-5, is GAGVSQSPRYKVAKRGQDVALRCDPISGHVSLFWYQQALGQGPEFLTYFQNEAQLDKSGLPSDRFFAERPEGSVSTLKIQRTQQEDSAVYLCASSLTTAYSNQPQHFGDGTRLSIL.

CDR3 loop: CASSLRDRGNYEQYF. The CDR3 DNA sequence: TGTGCCAGCAGTCTTAGGGACAGGGGGAACTACGAGCAGTACTTC. The chain carries TRBV3-1 (or the pseudogene TRBV3-2) and TRBJ2-7; TRBD1 matches 11 bases. Germline V gene sequence: CDR1 LGHDT, CDR2 YNNKEL (reference sequence). V shed 6 bases, J shed 3 bases, and the junction held 7 bases outside the gene matches. The CDR3 contains 15 residues.

The rearrangement joins TRBV2 to TRBJ2-3; D remains ambiguous. This CDR3 is 15 amino acids long. The germline V and J ends were trimmed by 6 bases and 0 bases, with 13 bases remaining between them. The germline V gene has CDR1 SNHLY and CDR2 FYNNEI. Written as DNA, the CDR3 is TGTGCCAGCAGGAGAAGGGTTGGGAGCACAGATACGCAGTATTTT. Translated, it gives CASRRRVGSTDTQYF.

This rearrangement joins TRBV28 to TRBJ1-5; D is unresolved. V was trimmed by 5 bases and J by 4 bases, leaving 12 bases between them. The germline V gene has CDR1 MDHEN and CDR2 SYDVKM. The CDR3 runs to 14 residues. The CDR3 protein is CASSPSLGNQPQHF. CDR3 bases: TGTGCCAGCAGTCCTTCGTTGGGGAATCAGCCCCAGCATTTT.

The chain recombines TRBV11-2 with TRBJ2-7; either TRBD1 or TRBD2 may supply D (5 bases each). The CDR3 spans 15 residues. The V gene's germline CDR1 is SGHAT and CDR2 FQNNGV. The germline V and J ends were trimmed by 4 bases and 1 base, with 14 bases remaining between them. CDR3 nucleotide sequence: TGTGCCAGCAGCTCGACCCGGGGACGTTCCTACGAGCAGTACTTC. Translated: CASSSTRGRSYEQYF.

V and J are TRBV12-3 or TRBV12-4 and TRBJ2-3, with D uncertain. This CDR3 contains 13 residues. Trimming stripped 3 bases from V and 6 bases from J, with 10 bases between. The CDR3 bases are TGTGCCAGCAGTTTCGGGCACGGGGATACGCAGTATTTT. It codes for CASSFGHGDTQYF.

This clone appeared once. V gene TRBV28 combines with J gene TRBJ1-5, with TRBD1 as a possible D gene (5 bases). Germline CDR1 MDHEN, CDR2 SYDVKM. Trimming took 3 bases from V and 5 from J, leaving 11 bases between them. This CDR3 has 14 residues. CDR3 nucleotides: TGTGCCAGCAGTTTCCAGGGTGGGTATCAGCCCCAGCATTTT. This encodes CASSFQGGYQPQHF.

The chain employs TRBV5-4 and TRBJ2-7, with TRBD2 identical over 7 bases. The CDR3 contains 14 residues. V dropped 0 bases and J dropped 4; count of bases not matched to a gene: 4. Germline assignment: CDR1 SGHNT and CDR2 YYREEE (reference sequence). CDR3 sequence (DNA): TGTGCCAGCAGCTTGGATCCCGGGGGGTACGAGCAGTACTTC. Amino acids: CASSLDPGGYEQYF.

Only one count was recorded for this clone. The V and J genes are TRBV30 and TRBJ2-3, with D unclear. The V end was cut by 2 bases, the J end by 2 bases, with 11 bases between. The CDR3 runs 14 residues. CDR1 is GTSNPN and CDR2 is SVGIG in the germline V gene (reference sequence). CDR3 coding DNA: TGTGCCTGGAGTTTCCGGAAGTTCACAGATACGCAGTATTTT. It codes for CAWSFRKFTDTQYF.

The rearrangement joins TRBV7-9 to TRBJ1-3; D is possibly TRBD1 (5 bases). Germline CDR1 is SEHNR and CDR2 is FQNEAQ (reference sequence). The CDR3 covers 18 residues. The ends were cut back, 5 bases at V and 2 bases at J, with 22 bases in the middle. The CDR3: CASSLGREASPPGNTIYF. The CDR3 nucleotides read TGTGCCAGCAGCCTAGGCAGGGAAGCCTCACCTCCTGGAAACACCATATATTTT.

This clone occurred once. The chain has TRBV5-5 and TRBJ2-2; no clear D gene. This CDR3 comprises 13 residues. Germline CDR1 is SGHKS and CDR2 is YYEKEE (reference sequence). V shed 2 bases and J shed 1 base, with 3 bases lying between them. Here the CDR3 DNA reads TGTGCCAGCAGCTTCCAGAACACCGGGGAGCTGTTTTTT. Amino acid sequence: CASSFQNTGELFF.

CDR3 sequence: CASSEDRTGPNTGELFF. The CDR3 nucleotides are TGTGCCAGCAGTGAAGACAGGACAGGTCCGAACACCGGGGAGCTGTTTTTT. The V gene is TRBV2, the J gene TRBJ2-2; 7 nucleotides match TRBD1. Germline V gene sequence: CDR1 SNHLY, CDR2 FYNNEI. The CDR3 has 17 amino acids. The junction had 5 bases not matched to a gene; V was cut back by 1 base and J by 0 bases.

The rearrangement uses TRBV6-5 and TRBJ1-5; D remains unclear. The germline V gene has CDR1 MNHEY and CDR2 SVGAGI. There are 13 residues in the CDR3. Trimming stripped 4 bases from V and 5 bases from J, with 9 bases between. The CDR3: CASSSSTYQPQHF. As DNA, the CDR3 is TGTGCCAGCAGTTCCTCGACGTATCAGCCCCAGCATTTT.

This chain uses TRBV2 with TRBJ1-5, with 7 bases that match TRBD1. This CDR3 spans 13 amino acids. V shed 5 bases, J shed 7 bases, and the junction held 5 bases outside the gene matches. Germline V gives CDR1 SNHLY, CDR2 FYNNEI. The CDR3 loop reads CASSPDRKQPQHF. In DNA form, the CDR3 reads TGTGCCAGCAGTCCGGACAGGAAGCAGCCCCAGCATTTT.

The rearrangement joins TRBV4-1 to TRBJ2-1; 9 bases agree with TRBD2. V was pared by 1 base and J by 2 bases, with 6 bases of the junction left unmatched. Germline V gene sequence: CDR1 MGHRA, CDR2 YSYEKL. The CDR3 length is 17 residues. The CDR3 DNA reads as TGCGCCAGCAGCCAAGTAGCGGGGGCCCCTACCTACAATGAGCAGTTCTTC. Translated, it gives CASSQVAGAPTYNEQFF.

This chain links TRBV4-1 with TRBJ1-6; D ambiguous. V was pared by 0 bases and J by 6 bases, with 15 bases between. There are 17 residues in the CDR3. Germline V gives CDR1 MGHRA, CDR2 YSYEKL. CDR3 sequence: CASSQDQGNRFNSPLHF. CDR3 DNA sequence: TGCGCCAGCAGCCAAGATCAAGGAAATAGGTTTAATTCACCCCTCCACTTT.

This chain uses TRBV19 with TRBJ2-2; D gene unclear. Between the trimmed V and J ends, which lost 5 bases and 4 bases, there was a span of 11 bases. CDR1 LNHDA and CDR2 SQIVND come from the germline V gene (reference sequence). The CDR3 is made up of 14 amino acids. The CDR3 protein is CASSLGSGTGELFF. CDR3 nucleotides: TGTGCCAGTAGTCTAGGCTCGGGCACCGGGGAGCTGTTTTTT.

V usage is TRBV6-6 and J usage is TRBJ1-3, with 10 nucleotides matching TRBD1. V trimming: 5 bases; J trimming: 0 bases; junction bases outside the gene matches: 10. Germline CDR1 MNHNY, CDR2 SVGAGI (reference sequence). This CDR3 is built from 18 residues. CDR3 coding DNA: TGTGCCAGCAGTCCCCGGGACAGGGGCCCTAGCTCTGGAAACACCATATATTTT. It specifies CASSPRDRGPSSGNTIYF.

The gene calls are TRBV7-6 and TRBJ2-3; 11 bases are shared with TRBD2. Germline lookup yields CDR1 SGHVS and CDR2 FNYEAQ. Trimming at V came to 0 bases and at J to 7 bases, leaving 6 bases not matched to a gene. This CDR3 region has 16 residues. As DNA, the CDR3 is TGTGCCAGCAGCTTAGCGTATAGCGGGGGGGCGAATACGCAGTATTTT. Its protein is CASSLAYSGGANTQYF.

The chain carries TRBV6-4 and TRBJ2-2; possible D gene TRBD2, 6 bases. This CDR3 has 14 amino acids. The germline V and J ends were trimmed by 5 bases and 4 bases, with 11 bases remaining between them. Germline assignment: CDR1 MRHNA and CDR2 SNTAGT. This CDR3 reads CASSIQGGTGELFF. Written as DNA, the CDR3 is TGTGCCAGCAGTATTCAGGGAGGCACCGGGGAGCTGTTTTTT.

This chain uses TRBV27 with TRBJ2-3; 7 positions agree with TRBD1. Germline V gives CDR1 MNHEY, CDR2 SMNVEV (reference sequence). There are 17 residues in the CDR3. V lost 6 bases, J lost 0 bases, and 12 bases stayed unmatched. The CDR3 spells CASSPLGGVTSTDTQYF. CDR3 DNA sequence: TGTGCCAGCAGCCCTCTAGGGGGCGTAACTAGCACAGATACGCAGTATTTT.

The chain is built from TRBV9 and TRBJ2-1; 7 positions match TRBD2. The CDR3 is made up of 14 amino acids. Losses at the gene ends were 4 bases for V and 6 bases for J; bases not matched to a gene: 7. Germline CDR1 SGDLS, CDR2 YYNGEE. In nucleotides, the CDR3 is TGTGCCAGCAGCCAATTCGAGCGGGGCAATGAGCAGTTCTTC. Amino acids: CASSQFERGNEQFF.

This rearrangement joins TRBV2 to TRBJ1-1; no definite D call. The CDR3 covers 13 residues. V was clipped by 3 bases and J by 4 bases, with 9 bases between them. Germline V gene data show CDR1 as SNHLY and CDR2 as FYNNEI. Written as DNA, the CDR3 is TGTGCCAGCAGTGATGGGGTGTTCACTGAAGCTTTCTTT. Translation gives CASSDGVFTEAFF.

The V gene is TRBV4-1, the J gene TRBJ2-7; a weak D match, TRBD1 (8 bases). The germline gives CDR1 MGHRA, CDR2 YSYEKL. This CDR3 comprises 15 residues. V was trimmed by 4 bases and J by 4 bases, leaving 17 bases between them. CDR3 in amino acids: CASSRLTGEGYEQYF. The CDR3, as DNA: TGCGCCAGCAGCCGACTGACAGGGGAGGGATACGAGCAGTACTTC.